Reported below is one T cell receptor beta chain. At one of its ends the junction is not consistent with the germline gene, which may arise from a read error. No cell sorting was done before RNA was extracted from the tissue. Distant lung tissue was collected more than 3 cm away from the tumor edge. Three rounds of nested PCR, following a modified ARM-PCR protocol, produced the TCRbeta library. From the multiplex PCR reads, TCRdb called clonotypes with MiXCR, one entry per CDR3 protein. The data hold 75,000 to 95,000 distinct CDR3 sequences, with approximately 73% observed a single time. The CDR3 is 15 amino acids. The germline gives CDR1 SGHTA, CDR2 FQGNSA. The sample belongs to a study of tumor and adjacent non-tumor tissue in lung cancer.

This sequence originates from a woman in her forties or fifties with non-small cell lung cancer. The specimen sequenced was distant non-tumor lung tissue. This chain uses TRBV7-2 with TRBJ1-6, with TRBD1 as a possible D gene (6 bases). The CDR3 sequence: CVSSSQGAEISPLHF. In DNA form, the CDR3 reads TGTGTCAGCAGCTCACAGGGAGCAGAGATTTCACCCCTCCACTTT.